The T cell receptor (beta chain) under discussion was sequenced for a study of T cell responses to AZD1222 COVID-19 vaccine. Some clones are missing from TCRdb's copy, which holds only in-frame ones; the method was immunoSEQ multiplex PCR. The data hold roughly 180,000 clones, with 90% observed a single time. V lost 10 bases and J lost 0; bases outside the gene matches: 5. CDR3 size: 13 residues. CDR1 ENHRY and CDR2 SYGVKD come from the germline V gene. The source was peripheral blood, collected on day 0 of AZD1222 vaccination. V usage is TRBV10-3 and J usage is TRBJ1-2; 7 bases agree with TRBD1. The receptor's source is an adult in good health. This CDR3 is CATRDSSNYGYTF. The CDR3 DNA reads as TGTGCCACCCGGGACAGCTCTAACTATGGCTACACCTTC.